One and the same sample provided the 4 T cell receptor beta chains below, sequenced in a study of blood T cells in healthy people across ages. The use of a sample-barcoded 5' primer and a J-beta primer mix characterized a second PCR of roughly 6 to 11 cycles. MiXCR, applied by TCRdb to the 5' RACE reads, yields one record per CDR3 protein. The profile shows about 1.4 million distinct CDR3 sequences, approximately 59% of them singletons. Input material: blood. Receptor source: a man younger than 30 in good health.

The chain links TRBV7-8 to TRBJ2-3; D not certain. This CDR3 is 14 amino acids long. Per the germline V gene, CDR1 is SGHVS and CDR2 is FQNEAQ. V was clipped by 5 bases and J by 2 bases, with 11 bases between them. The CDR3 is CASSRSIDTDTQYF. CDR3 nucleotide sequence: TGTGCCAGCAGCCGAAGTATTGACACAGATACGCAGTATTTT.

V is TRBV5-5 and J is TRBJ1-1; D not certain. The length of the CDR3 is 14 residues. Trimming left V 0 bases short and J 1 base short, with 7 bases between. From germline, CDR1 is SGHKS and CDR2 YYEKEE (reference sequence). The CDR3 nucleotides are TGTGCCAGCAGCTTGGCCTACGGGAACACTGAAGCTTTCTTT. Translating it yields CASSLAYGNTEAFF.

This rearrangement joins TRBV4-3 to TRBJ2-3; D is possibly TRBD2 (5 bases). Germline V CDR1 and CDR2: LGHNA, YSLEER. The CDR3 runs to 16 residues. Trimming cost V 6 bases and J 1 base, with 17 bases left between them. The CDR3 DNA is TGCGCCAGCAGTCACGTCGCCGCGGAGGGCACAGATACGCAGTATTTT. Translating gives CASSHVAAEGTDTQYF.

This clonotype was recorded once. One end of the junction is discordant with germline, which a read error may explain. This chain connects TRBV7-2 to TRBJ2-1; D is ambiguous. The length of the CDR3 is 14 residues. In germline, CDR1 is SGHTA, CDR2 FQGNSA. CDR3 in amino acids: CASSLEGSYDEQFF. The CDR3 DNA follows: TGTGCCAGCAGCTTAGAGGGTAGCTACGATGAGCAGTTCTTC.